A few counts support the clone carrying this T cell receptor (beta chain). These data come from a study of control samples from healthy donors and cancer patients. The method was immunoSEQ multiplex PCR; TCRdb's version includes in-frame clones alone and lacks a portion of them. The sample has some 160,000 clones, approximately 90% seen once. CDR3 length: 16 amino acids. V lost 6 bases, J lost 7 bases, and 19 bases lay in between. Germline lookup yields CDR1 MGHDK and CDR2 SYGVNS. The chain joins TRBV25-1 to TRBJ1-6; D is possibly TRBD1 (5 bases). Sample: blood. The receptor was isolated from a woman aged 25 to 45 in good health. CDR3 sequence: CASRDFRDAGNSPLHF. In DNA form, the CDR3 reads TGTGCCAGCAGAGACTTCCGGGACGCCGGCAATTCACCCCTCCACTTT.